This TCR beta chain was sequenced during a study of early T cells in non-severe SARS-CoV-2 infection. TCRdb used MiXCR to reprocess the 5' RACE reads, holding one entry per CDR3 protein. The sample carries roughly 48,000 distinct CDR3 sequences, around 4.6% recorded once. This clonotype was recorded many times. Trimming left V 5 bases short and J 7 bases short, with 9 bases between. Germline CDR1 is MNHEY and CDR2 is SMNVEV (reference sequence). This CDR3 is 12 amino acids long. The receptor was derived from an adult who was a healthcare worker with PCR-confirmed SARS-CoV-2 infection or an uninfected control (not recorded which). The genes are TRBV27 and TRBJ2-1, with D hard to call. The source material was whole blood. DNA of the CDR3: TGTGCCAGCAGTCCTACACGTAATGAGCAGTTCTTC. It is translated as CASSPTRNEQFF.